This TCR beta chain came from a study of spatial heterogeneity in lung cancer. Study-level findings and limits: Alpha chains reached an estimated coverage of around 7.5% of tumor T cells, and beta chains about 13%. Tumoral mutation counts were tracked by counts of expanded intratumoral alpha and beta TCRs.

TCRdb redid the calling of the 5' RACE reads with MiXCR, one entry per CDR3 protein. The table records 3,000 to 4,000 distinct CDR3 sequences, around a third of them present only once. This clonotype has just a few counts. Antigen unknown. Indicated time point: sample taken at primary tumor resection. Unsorted whole RNA from tumor, nontumor lung or frozen PBMC underwent sequencing. This material consisted of lung tumor tissue, taken at surgery. This sequence originates from a male donor with early-stage non-small cell lung cancer.

The CDR3 region has the DNA TGTGCCAGCAGCTTACTAACAGGGTACGAGCAGTACTTC. As protein: CASSLLTGYEQYF. The chain employs TRBV7-2 and TRBJ2-7; a weak D match, TRBD1 (6 bases). Germline loops: CDR1 SGHTA, CDR2 FQGNSA. The CDR3 is made up of 13 amino acids. The V and J ends lost 2 bases and 4 bases respectively, with 9 bases between them.